The present T cell receptor beta chain was sequenced within a study of T cell changes during pregnancy in multiple sclerosis. Trimming stripped 4 bases from V and 2 bases from J, with 9 bases between. Germline assignment: CDR1 SQVTM and CDR2 ANQGSEA. This CDR3 contains 12 residues. Sequencing was performed with immunoSEQ multiplex PCR; in TCRdb, only in-frame clones are kept and a portion is missing. Of fewer than 45,000 clones listed, over 85% are singletons. The specimen comprised peripheral blood, sampled in the third trimester of pregnancy. The source is a female donor in good health, enrolled as a control in a pregnancy study. V is TRBV29-1 and J is TRBJ2-7, with D tentatively TRBD1 (6 bases). The CDR3 sequence: CSVGQAAYEQYF. CDR3 bases: TGCAGCGTTGGACAGGCAGCCTACGAGCAGTACTTC.